This is a list of T cell receptor beta chains from one sample in a study of CD8 T cells in Susac syndrome. MiXCR, run by TCRdb on the immunoSEQ multiplex PCR reads, gives a single entry per CDR3 protein. The sample has approximately 100,000 distinct CDR3 sequences, just under 95% seen once. Sequenced input: CD8+ T cells from PBMCs. These receptors were collected from a human donor in good health. CDR3s include the opening cysteine and the closing phenylalanine or tryptophan. The D gene is left open where the match is weak. Rows give clone size only sometimes, using once, few, many, or a class for an expanded clone.

clone size,J gene,V gene,D gene,CDR3 DNA,CDR3 protein
-,TRBJ1-1,TRBV29-1,-,TGCAGCGTTGAAGATGTTACTGAAGCTTTCTTT,CSVEDVTEAFF
-,TRBJ2-7,TRBV5-1,-,TGCGCCAGCAGCTCGGGGACAAACCTCGAGCAGTACTTC,CASSSGTNLEQYF
-,TRBJ1-1,TRBV9,-,TGTGCCAGCAGCGTATTGGTTGGGGAGAACACTGAAGCTTTCTTT,CASSVLVGENTEAFF
-,TRBJ2-3,TRBV20-1,-,TGCAGTGCCGTGAAGGACACTAGCACAGATACGCAGTATTTT,CSAVKDTSTDTQYF
-,TRBJ2-3,TRBV5-1,TRBD2,TGCGCCAGCAGCACGGGGACTAGCGGATTCACAGATACGCAGTATTTT,CASSTGTSGFTDTQYF
-,TRBJ2-1,TRBV10-3,-,TGTGCCATCAGTGGCGGAGACTTCAATGAGCAGTTCTTC,CAISGGDFNEQFF
-,TRBJ1-1,TRBV19,TRBD1,TGTGCCAGTAACTCCCGGGACAGGGTTCCTGAAGCTTTCTTT,CASNSRDRVPEAFF
-,TRBJ2-4,TRBV2,-,TGTGCCAGCCGCCGGGACGGGAAAAACATTCAGTACTTC,CASRRDGKNIQYF
once,TRBJ2-5,TRBV7-2,TRBD1,TGTGCCAGCACCATTACCCCGGGACAGGGGGGATCGACCCAGTACTTC,CASTITPGQGGSTQYF
-,TRBJ1-5,TRBV3-1,TRBD1,TGTGCCAGCAGCCCCGCCCCGGGACAGGGGGACCGAAGGGCCCAGCATTTT,CASSPAPGQGDRRAQHF
-,TRBJ2-5,TRBV5-1,-,TGCGCCAGCAGCTTGGACCCGTTTTCGGGGGAGACCCAGTACTTC,CASSLDPFSGETQYF
-,TRBJ1-1,TRBV20-1,-,TGCAGTGCTAGAGCTGAGCAGGGCTACACTGAAGCTTTCTTT,CSARAEQGYTEAFF
-,TRBJ1-1,TRBV2,-,TGTGCCAGCAGTGCAGTGGGTCGGGGGAACACTGAAGCTTTCTTT,CASSAVGRGNTEAFF
-,TRBJ1-2,TRBV3-1,-,TGTGCCAGCAGCTTGGATCCAGGGCTTAACTATGGCTACACCTTC,CASSLDPGLNYGYTF
-,TRBJ2-7,TRBV20-1,-,TGCAGTGCTAGTTGGAGTTCCTACGAGCAGTACTTC,CSASWSSYEQYF
-,TRBJ2-1,TRBV5-1,-,TGCGCCAGCAGCCTGGGGGGGCACTACAATGAGCAGTTCTTC,CASSLGGHYNEQFF
-,TRBJ2-6,TRBV19,TRBD1,TGTGCCAGTAGTGGCCGCCATACAGGGGCCGGGGCCAACGTCCTGACTTTC,CASSGRHTGAGANVLTF
-,TRBJ2-1,TRBV29-1,TRBD1,TGCAGCGTTTCCGGGACAGGGGTCTACAATGAGCAGTTCTTC,CSVSGTGVYNEQFF
-,TRBJ2-7,TRBV12-3/TRBV12-4,TRBD1,TGTGCCAGCAGTTTAAGGGCAGGGGGCAGGCAGTACTTC,CASSLRAGGRQYF
-,TRBJ2-2,TRBV2,-,TGTGCCAGCAGTAGGGACTCTCAGAACACCGGGGAGCTGTTTTTT,CASSRDSQNTGELFF
-,TRBJ1-2,TRBV9,TRBD1,TGTGCCAGCAGCGTAGGAGGACAGGCTAACTATGGCTACACCTTC,CASSVGGQANYGYTF
-,TRBJ2-3,TRBV15,TRBD2,TGTGCCACCAGCTCTTCGCTAGCGGGAGGTGTAACAGATACGCAGTATTTT,CATSSSLAGGVTDTQYF